The 21 T cell receptor beta chains given below trace back to one sample, sequenced in a study of blood T cell repertoires in COVID-19. Repertoires were generated with immunoSEQ multiplex PCR, while TCRdb's copy carries only in-frame clones and drops some. The table has 100,000 to 150,000 clones, roughly four fifths seen once. Input material: peripheral blood. Receptors originate from a human donor in a cohort sampled during active COVID-19.

Here the CDR3 reads CASSSSGQETQYF. The CDR3 DNA is TGTGCCAGCAGCTCCTCCGGCCAGGAAACCCAGTACTTC. The chain joins TRBV7-6 to TRBJ2-5; D gene ambiguous. The CDR3 length is 13 residues. Looked up from germline, CDR1 is SGHVS and CDR2 is FNYEAQ. V shed 4 bases and J shed 8 bases, with 14 bases lying between them.

This CDR3 reads CASSPTGASYEQYF. For the CDR3, the DNA is TGTGCCAGCAGCCCCACAGGGGCATCCTACGAGCAGTACTTC. The chain recombines TRBV7-2 with TRBJ2-7; 7 nucleotides match TRBD1. From germline, CDR1 is SGHTA and CDR2 FQGNSA. Losses at the gene ends were 5 bases for V and 1 base for J; bases not matched to a gene: 5. This CDR3 has 14 amino acids.

CDR3 DNA sequence: TGTGCCAGCAGCGCGAACCGGGACAACGAAGAGCAGTACTTC. Protein product: CASSANRDNEEQYF. V usage is TRBV5-5 and J usage is TRBJ2-7; the D gene is possibly TRBD1 (6 bases). The germline V and J ends were trimmed by 4 bases and 7 bases, with 18 bases remaining between them. Germline V gives CDR1 SGHKS, CDR2 YYEKEE (reference sequence). This CDR3 region has 14 residues.

The chain recombines TRBV6-5 with TRBJ2-2; TRBD1 matches 7 bases. This CDR3 has 16 residues. Germline V gene lookup returns CDR1 MNHEY and CDR2 SVGAGI. Trimming removed 2 bases from V and 2 bases from J; junction bases left unmatched: 5. The chain's CDR3 is CASSYLDRANTGELFF. In DNA, the CDR3 is TGTGCCAGCAGTTACCTAGACAGGGCAAACACCGGGGAGCTGTTTTTT.

On this clone: One base away lies a much larger clone, so this may be a sequencing read error. J is TRBJ1-5 and V is TRBV7-6; D is possibly TRBD1 (5 bases). The CDR3 totals 13 residues. Germline loops: CDR1 SGHVS, CDR2 FNYEAQ. V was trimmed by 1 base and J by 6 bases, leaving 7 bases between them. This chain's CDR3 is CASSLGRGQPQHF. CDR3 nucleotide sequence: TGTGCCAGCAGCTTAGGAAGGGGTCAGCCCCAGCATTTT.

J is TRBJ1-6 and V is TRBV3-1 (or the pseudogene TRBV3-2), with TRBD1 as a possible D gene (6 bases). The CDR3 has 15 amino acids. Germline lookup yields CDR1 LGHDT and CDR2 YNNKEL (reference sequence). Deletions cut 4 bases from V and 7 bases from J, with 14 bases between. CDR3 amino acids: CASSRGRGGNSPLHF. CDR3 coding DNA: TGTGCCAGCAGCCGCGGCCGCGGGGGCAATTCACCCCTCCACTTT.

This sequence joins TRBV5-1 and TRBJ1-1, with D possibly TRBD1 on 5 matching bases. The CDR3 has 14 amino acids. V dropped 4 bases and J dropped 4 bases, with 14 bases sitting between them. The germline gives CDR1 SGHRS, CDR2 YFSETQ. CDR3 loop: CASSPQGGSTEAFF. DNA of the CDR3: TGCGCCAGCAGCCCCCAGGGAGGATCCACTGAAGCTTTCTTT.

This chain connects TRBV3-1 (or the pseudogene TRBV3-2) to TRBJ2-5, with TRBD2 matching 12 bases. V gave up 2 bases and J gave up 9 bases; unmatched junction bases: 7. This CDR3 has 15 residues. The germline CDR1 and CDR2 sequences are LGHDT and YNNKEL (reference sequence). The CDR3 DNA sequence: TGTGCCAGCAGCCAAAATGGACTAGCGGGGCGGGCCCAGTACTTC. As protein: CASSQNGLAGRAQYF.

In its sample, this clone was seen once. This chain joins TRBV5-6 and TRBJ2-5; 7 bases match TRBD1. The V and J ends lost 5 bases and 5 bases, in that order; junction bases with no gene match: 9. This CDR3 is built from 14 residues. Germline assignment: CDR1 SGHDT and CDR2 YYEEEE. CDR3 amino acids: CASRRKGAEETQYF. The CDR3 region has the DNA TGTGCCAGCAGGCGTAAGGGGGCCGAGGAGACCCAGTACTTC.

The chain recombines TRBV7-9 with TRBJ2-7, with D perhaps matching TRBD2 (5 bases). CDR3 size: 16 residues. The V gene lost 5 bases and the J gene lost 5 bases, with 22 bases spanning the gap. Germline CDR1 SEHNR, CDR2 FQNEAQ (reference sequence). The DNA of the CDR3 is TGTGCCAGCAGCCGGGGTCTCGGTGCGGTGTCCCACGAGCAGTACTTC. It specifies CASSRGLGAVSHEQYF. Using reference TRBV7-9 and TRBJ2-7 for the parts outside the CDR3, the full variable domain is DTGVSQNPRHKITKRGQNVTFRCDPISEHNRLYWYRQTLGQGPEFLTYFQNEAQLEKSRLLSDRFSAERPKGSFSTLEIQRTEQGDSAMYLCASSRGLGAVSHEQYFGPGTRLTVT.

This clone was observed a few times. The chain links TRBV3-1 (or the pseudogene TRBV3-2) to TRBJ2-5; 8 bases are shared with TRBD1. This CDR3 comprises 15 residues. Germline loops: CDR1 LGHDT, CDR2 YNNKEL (reference sequence). The junction had 7 bases not matched to a gene; V was cut back by 3 bases and J by 4 bases. DNA for the CDR3: TGTGCCAGCAGCCACCGGGACAGGAAAAGAGAGACCCAGTACTTC. It encodes CASSHRDRKRETQYF.

This rearrangement joins TRBV9 to TRBJ2-1, with 11 bases lining up with TRBD2. The junction had 5 bases not matched to a gene; V was cut back by 0 bases and J by 3 bases. The CDR3 covers 17 residues. Germline CDR1 reads SGDLS; CDR2 reads YYNGEE. CDR3: CASSVGSSGGIYNEQFF. CDR3 sequence (DNA): TGTGCCAGCAGCGTAGGGTCTAGCGGGGGGATCTACAATGAGCAGTTCTTC.

This sequence joins TRBV5-8 and TRBJ2-4; 7 nucleotides agree with TRBD1. Germline loops: CDR1 SGHTS, CDR2 YDEGEE. This CDR3 contains 14 residues. The V and J ends lost 4 bases and 6 bases, in that order; junction bases with no gene match: 7. In DNA form, the CDR3 reads TGTGCCAGCAGCGCCTCCGGGACAGTAAACATTCAGTACTTC. This codes for CASSASGTVNIQYF.

The chain carries TRBV11-2 and TRBJ2-3, with 11 bases lining up with TRBD2. The CDR3 loop spans 16 amino acids. Trimming at V came to 3 bases and at J to 2 bases, leaving 4 bases not matched to a gene. Per the germline V gene, CDR1 is SGHAT and CDR2 is FQNNGV. CDR3 loop: CASSFVAGGPTDTQYF. CDR3 coding DNA: TGTGCCAGCAGCTTCGTAGCGGGGGGGCCCACAGATACGCAGTATTTT.

In DNA form, the CDR3 reads TGTGCCAGCAGTGACCCCGGGACAGCAGACCTTAACTATGGCTACACCTTC. Translation gives CASSDPGTADLNYGYTF. The chain carries TRBV2 and TRBJ1-2; TRBD1 matches at 7 bases. CDR1 SNHLY and CDR2 FYNNEI come from the germline V gene. CDR3 length: 17 residues. V shed 3 bases and J 1 base; nucleotides not matched to a gene: 11.

The J gene is TRBJ1-4, the V gene TRBV7-8, with D possibly matching TRBD1 (6 bases). The CDR3 runs to 14 residues. Per the germline V gene, CDR1 is SGHVS and CDR2 is FQNEAQ. Between the trimmed V and J ends, which lost 0 bases and 8 bases, there was a span of 10 bases. The CDR3 protein is CASSLARQDEKLFF. The DNA of the CDR3 is TGTGCCAGCAGCTTAGCGCGACAGGACGAAAAACTGTTTTTT.

The CDR3 reads CATSLGLAKDTQYF. In nucleotides, the CDR3 is TGTGCCACCAGCCTTGGACTAGCGAAAGATACGCAGTATTTT. The V call is TRBV15, the J call TRBJ2-3; 9 bases match TRBD2. In germline, CDR1 is LNHNV, CDR2 YYDKDF (reference sequence). V lost 5 bases to trimming and J lost 5 bases; unmatched junction nucleotides: 5. The CDR3 consists of 14 residues.

This chain joins TRBV12-3 or TRBV12-4 and TRBJ1-2, with D hard to call. V was trimmed by 3 bases and J by 1 base, leaving 6 bases between them. The length of the CDR3 is 13 residues. CDR3 amino acids: CASSLRVNYGYTF. CDR3 DNA: TGTGCCAGCAGTTTGAGGGTTAACTATGGCTACACCTTC.

The DNA of the CDR3 is TGTGCCAGCATTCTCGATGAGGGGGCCGAGACCCAGTACTTC. Amino acid sequence: CASILDEGAETQYF. The chain combines TRBV6-5 with TRBJ2-5; TRBD1 matches at 7 bases. This CDR3 has 14 amino acids. The V and J ends lost 7 bases and 5 bases, in that order; junction bases with no gene match: 10. Looked up from germline, CDR1 is MNHEY and CDR2 is SVGAGI.

This chain connects TRBV10-1 to TRBJ2-7, with 9 bases that match TRBD1. There are 13 residues in the CDR3. Germline V gene data show CDR1 as WNHNN and CDR2 as SYGVQD (reference sequence). The V gene end was trimmed by 5 bases and the J gene end by 3 bases; junction bases not matched to a gene: 2. This CDR3 is CASSPDRGYEQYF. DNA for the CDR3: TGCGCCAGCAGTCCGGACAGGGGCTACGAGCAGTACTTC.

The CDR3 region has the DNA TGTGCCAGCAGCTTATCTAGCGGAGAGACCCAGTACTTC. Translating gives CASSLSSGETQYF. The chain is built from TRBV11-2 and TRBJ2-5; TRBD2 matches at 7 bases. Looked up from germline, CDR1 is SGHAT and CDR2 is FQNNGV. The trim removed 2 bases at V and 4 bases at J, leaving 1 base unmatched. The CDR3 loop spans 13 amino acids. Full variable domain (missing parts from reference TRBV11-2 and TRBJ2-5): EAGVAQSPRYKIIEKRQSVAFWCNPISGHATLYWYQQILGQGPKLLIQFQNNGVVDDSQLPKDRFSAERLKGVDSTLKIQPAKLEDSAVYLCASSLSSGETQYFGPGTRLLVL.